The clone carrying this T cell receptor beta chain was detected only once. The data were taken from a study of blood T cell repertoires in COVID-19. With 4 bases clipped from V and 5 bases from J, the junction kept 6 bases outside the gene matches. This CDR3 comprises 14 residues. CDR1 and CDR2 from the germline V gene are MNHEY and SMNVEV (reference sequence). Method: immunoSEQ multiplex PCR; TCRdb's copy keeps in-frame clones and lacks some. Among 90,000 to 110,000 clones listed, roughly 80% were seen once. This chain connects TRBV27 to TRBJ1-1; 8 nucleotides agree with TRBD1. Material: peripheral blood. The receptor's source is a woman aged 80 or older with acute or convalescent COVID-19. The CDR3: CASSSQGAGTEAFF. The CDR3 nucleotides read TGTGCCAGCAGTTCTCAGGGGGCAGGGACTGAAGCTTTCTTT.